The following is a TCR beta chain sequence with its context. TCRdb's copy holds only in-frame clones and misses some; the assay was immunoSEQ multiplex PCR. The table lists about 410,000 clones, about 88% of them singletons. This sample is part of a study of Ad26.COV2.S vaccination and SARS-CoV-2 variants. Indicated treatment: 15 to 20 received Ad26.COV2.S at low or high dose, single or two shots; about 5 received placebo; per-sample allocation not given. Sampling occurred on day 63 after the first vaccine or placebo injection. This CDR3 spans 14 amino acids. The germline gives CDR1 SGHNT, CDR2 YENEEA. Trimming removed 1 base from V and 8 bases from J, with 15 bases in between.

This material consisted of peripheral blood, taken in a trial of Ad26.COV2.S vaccine versus placebo. The sequence was obtained from a person between 18 and 59 years old who received the Ad26.COV2.S COVID-19 vaccine or a placebo. V usage is TRBV11-3 and J usage is TRBJ2-7, with D uncertain. The CDR3 loop is CASSLGPRSGQQYF. CDR3 coding DNA: TGTGCCAGCAGCTTAGGTCCCCGATCTGGGCAGCAGTACTTC.